The 16 T cell receptor beta chains below come from one sample, sequenced in a study of shared clonotypes between healthy human individuals. Generated by immunoSEQ multiplex PCR, the TCRdb table keeps only in-frame clones and is missing some. The sample has 470,000 or so clones, approximately 81% seen once; the top ten hold about 13%. The sample consisted of PBMCs. The receptors were sampled from a middle-aged woman in good health. Some clones in this sample may be carry-over from other donors' samples.

The chain employs TRBV19 and TRBJ2-3; D is perhaps TRBD2 (6 bases). CDR3 length equals 16 residues. V shed 5 bases and J shed 0 bases, with 15 bases lying between them. The germline CDR1 and CDR2 sequences are LNHDA and SQIVND (reference sequence). The CDR3 is CASSGRDWPSTDTQYF. CDR3 nucleotides: TGTGCCAGTAGTGGCCGGGACTGGCCTAGCACAGATACGCAGTATTTT.

Remarks on this clone: It is likely a read error: a sequence one base away is far more abundant. The J gene is TRBJ2-7, the V gene TRBV29-1; D ambiguous. Germline CDR1 SQVTM, CDR2 ANQGSEA. The CDR3 loop spans 11 amino acids. V gave up 3 bases and J gave up 4 bases, with 7 bases separating them. The CDR3 loop reads CSVDPGYEQYF. CDR3 DNA sequence: TGCAGCGTTGATCCGGGTTACGAGCAGTACTTC.

This clone was found once. The rearrangement joins TRBV21-1 to TRBJ1-5. TRBV21-1 is recorded as a pseudogene. This CDR3 comprises 13 residues. CDR3 amino acids: CATSTANNQPQHF. In DNA, the CDR3 is TGTGCCACCAGCACAGCAAACAATCAGCCCCAGCATTTT.

Turning to this clone: With only one base between it and a far larger clone, this is likely a read error. The chain joins TRBV6-5 to TRBJ2-1; 9 positions match TRBD1. The J segment lost 12 bases and the V segment lost 2 bases, leaving 8 bases of the junction unmatched. CDR1 is MNHEY, CDR2 SVGAGI, per germline. CDR3 length: 14 residues. The CDR3 loop reads CASSYGQGYEGQFF. The CDR3 coding sequence is TGTGCCAGCAGTTACGGACAGGGGTACGAGGGGCAGTTCTTC.

Notes on this clone: A far bigger clonotype differs at one base, so this is likely a read error. Other nucleotide sequences in the sample specify the same CDR3. This chain links TRBV4-1 with TRBJ1-2, with unresolved D. Germline V gives CDR1 MGHRA, CDR2 YSYEKL. The CDR3 length is 16 residues. The CDR3 sequence is CASSQEHRVSDYGYTF. The CDR3 bases are TGTGCCAGCAGCCAAGAACATCGGGTATCGGATTATGGCTACACCTTC.

V is TRBV18 and J is TRBJ2-5; possible D gene TRBD1, 6 bases. The CDR3 is 13 residues long. The ends were cut back, 8 bases at V and 2 bases at J, with 12 bases in the middle. The V gene's germline CDR1 is KGHSH and CDR2 LQKENI. The CDR3: CASAGTTQETQYF. The DNA of the CDR3 is TGTGCCAGCGCCGGGACAACTCAAGAGACCCAGTACTTC.

The CDR3 DNA reads TGTGCCAGCTCACCAGGGCTCCAGGGCTACGAGCAGTACTTC. Translating gives CASSPGLQGYEQYF. The J gene is TRBJ2-7, the V gene TRBV18, with D perhaps matching TRBD1 (5 bases). V shed 2 bases and J shed 3 bases, with 11 bases lying between them. Looked up from germline, CDR1 is KGHSH and CDR2 is LQKENI. CDR3 length: 14 residues.

This clone showed up just a few times. V and J are TRBV7-9 and TRBJ2-1, with D possibly being TRBD2 (6 bases). The CDR3 runs to 12 residues. Germline CDR1 is SEHNR and CDR2 is FQNEAQ (reference sequence). Trimming shortened V by 5 bases and J by 13 bases, and 15 bases separated the two germline ends. CDR3 in DNA: TGTGCCAGCAGCCAGATGTACACTAGCCAGTTCTTC. It is translated as CASSQMYTSQFF.

The table lists this clone with a count of one. The chain uses TRBV28 and TRBJ2-1; 7 nucleotides agree with TRBD1. The trim removed 6 bases at V and 7 bases at J, leaving 12 bases unmatched. Germline-derived CDR1 and CDR2 are MDHEN and SYDVKM. CDR3 size: 15 residues. CDR3 sequence: CASSPPLTGPNEQFF. In nucleotides, the CDR3 is TGTGCCAGCAGCCCGCCCTTGACAGGGCCTAATGAGCAGTTCTTC.

Turning to this clone: A far larger clone is just one base off, so this is likely a read error. The chain joins TRBV27 to TRBJ2-1; D may correspond to TRBD1 or TRBD2 (5 bases each). V lost 7 bases, J lost 3 bases, and 10 bases lay in between. The CDR3 consists of 13 residues. From germline, CDR1 is MNHEY and CDR2 SMNVEV (reference sequence). For the CDR3, the DNA is TGTGCCAGCACAGGGAGCTTCTACAATGAGCAGTTCTTC. This translates into CASTGSFYNEQFF.

This chain links TRBV9 with TRBJ1-1, with 7 bases identical to TRBD1. After removal of 4 bases from V and 2 bases from J, the junction contained 5 bases not matched to a gene. Germline CDR1 reads SGDLS; CDR2 reads YYNGEE. The CDR3 runs to 14 residues. CDR3: CASSHGQANTEAFF. The CDR3 bases are TGTGCCAGCAGCCACGGACAGGCCAACACTGAAGCTTTCTTT.

This clone occurred many times. This chain uses TRBV6-1 with TRBJ2-4; maybe TRBD2 (6 bases). The CDR3 runs to 14 residues. V was clipped by 2 bases and J by 6 bases, with 11 bases between them. The germline V gene has CDR1 MNHNS and CDR2 SASEGT. CDR3 protein: CASSEKAEGNIQYF. CDR3 coding DNA: TGTGCCAGCAGTGAAAAGGCGGAGGGAAACATTCAGTACTTC.

This sequence joins TRBV4-1 and TRBJ2-7; D is possibly TRBD1 (5 bases). CDR3 length: 14 amino acids. CDR1 MGHRA and CDR2 YSYEKL come from the germline V gene. Trimming cost V 0 bases and J 1 base, with 7 bases left between them. CDR3 amino acids: CASSQDRQSYEQYF. As DNA, the CDR3 is TGCGCCAGCAGCCAAGATCGACAGTCCTACGAGCAGTACTTC.

With regard to this clone: A much larger clone is a single base away; this may be a read error. The chain carries TRBV28 and TRBJ2-2; TRBD2 matches at 7 bases. V trimming: 6 bases; J trimming: 2 bases; junction bases outside the gene matches: 3. Germline CDR1 and CDR2: MDHEN and SYDVKM. The CDR3 is 14 amino acids. CDR3 sequence (DNA): TGTGCCAGCAGCCGGGGGGTAAACACCGGGGAGCTGTTTTTT. It encodes CASSRGVNTGELFF.

The chain recombines TRBV6-1 with TRBJ1-1; 9 nucleotides agree with TRBD1. The trim removed 6 bases at V and 5 bases at J, leaving 4 bases unmatched. This CDR3 spans 13 amino acids. Germline CDR1 and CDR2: MNHNS and SASEGT. In DNA form, the CDR3 reads TGTGCCAGCAGCGGACAGGGGAGGACTGAAGCTTTCTTT. Protein product: CASSGQGRTEAFF.

Of note for this clone: A far larger clone is one nucleotide away, so this likely arose from a read error. The V gene is TRBV10-1, the J gene TRBJ1-2, with D perhaps TRBD1 (6 bases). This CDR3 is 14 amino acids long. Germline V gives CDR1 WNHNN, CDR2 SYGVQD (reference sequence). The CDR3 DNA sequence: TGCGCCAGCAGTGAGGAACAGGGAGACTATGGCCACACCTTC. Residues: CASSEEQGDYGHTF.